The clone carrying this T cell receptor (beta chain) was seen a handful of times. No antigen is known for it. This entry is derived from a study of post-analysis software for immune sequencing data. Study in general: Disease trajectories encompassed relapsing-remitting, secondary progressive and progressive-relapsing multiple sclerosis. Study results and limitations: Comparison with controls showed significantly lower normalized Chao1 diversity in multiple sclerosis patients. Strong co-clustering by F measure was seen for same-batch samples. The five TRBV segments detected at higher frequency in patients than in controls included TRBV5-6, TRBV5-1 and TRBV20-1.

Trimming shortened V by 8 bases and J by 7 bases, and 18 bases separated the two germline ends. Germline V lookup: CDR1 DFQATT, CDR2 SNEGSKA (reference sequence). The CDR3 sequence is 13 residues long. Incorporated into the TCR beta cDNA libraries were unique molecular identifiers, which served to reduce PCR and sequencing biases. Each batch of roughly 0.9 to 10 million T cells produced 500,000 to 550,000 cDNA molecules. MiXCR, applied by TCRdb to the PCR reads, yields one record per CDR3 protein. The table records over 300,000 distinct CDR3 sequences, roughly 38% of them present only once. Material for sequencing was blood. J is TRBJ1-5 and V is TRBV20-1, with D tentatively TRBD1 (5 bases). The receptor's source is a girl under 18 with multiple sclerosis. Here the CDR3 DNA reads TGCAGTCTATCGCGGGGGACTGGGCAGCCCCAGCATTTT. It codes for CSLSRGTGQPQHF.